The 27 T cell receptor beta chains reported below all come from one sample, sequenced in a study of blood T cells in healthy people across ages (dated by TCRdb to the mid-2010s). Libraries were made using 5' RACE. Instrument on record: Illumina HiSeq 2500. A second roughly 6 to 12 cycle PCR used a sample-barcoded 5' primer and a J-beta primer mix. Through fastp at Q25 and MiXCR, TCRdb rebuilt clones from the public reads, retaining in-frame beta chains. Every CDR3 protein is listed once, alongside the most common genes and DNA of its rows. Present in this sample are some 920,000 distinct CDR3 sequences, 51% of which were seen just once. 20% to 25% of the sample is held by the ten biggest clonotypes. The sample taken for sequencing was blood. Receptor source: an older woman in good health.

V usage is TRBV3-1 and J usage is TRBJ2-4; weak D call: TRBD2 (5 bases). TRBJ2-3 explains the end of the DNA better; the J call may be wrong. The CDR3 totals 13 residues. Germline V lookup: CDR1 LGHDT, CDR2 YNNKEL (reference sequence). CDR3 loop: CASSQPRLPAQYF. CDR3 DNA sequence: TGTGCCAGCAGCCAACCCCGACTACCTGCGCAGTATTTT.

This clonotype was seen more than once but under ten times. The rearrangement uses TRBV24-1 and TRBJ2-1, with D unclear. The V and J ends lost 4 bases and 7 bases respectively, with 4 bases between them. The CDR3 is 11 amino acids. Germline CDR1 is KGHDR and CDR2 is SFDVKD. This chain's CDR3 is CATSELNEQFF. The CDR3 DNA reads as TGTGCCACCAGTGAGCTGAATGAGCAGTTCTTC.

This clonotype was recorded a few times. The chain joins TRBV18 to TRBJ2-3; D gene uncertain. The germline V and J ends were trimmed by 1 base and 3 bases, with 8 bases remaining between them. The CDR3 is 14 residues long. CDR1 and CDR2 from the germline V gene are KGHSH and LQKENI. CDR3 sequence (DNA): TGTGCCAGCTCACCACAGGGTTTGACAGATACGCAGTATTTT. As protein: CASSPQGLTDTQYF.

This chain links TRBV27 with TRBJ2-7; a weak D match, TRBD2 (6 bases). The germline CDR1 and CDR2 sequences are MNHEY and SMNVEV (reference sequence). The V gene lost 8 bases and the J gene lost 1 base, with 12 bases spanning the gap. This CDR3 contains 13 residues. Here the CDR3 reads CASAGGTSYEQYF. The CDR3 DNA reads TGTGCCAGCGCCGGGGGAACATCCTACGAGCAGTACTTC.

This chain joins TRBV20-1 and TRBJ2-7; D gene unclear. Trimming pared 5 bases from V and 3 bases from J, leaving 5 bases between. CDR3 length equals 10 residues. In germline, CDR1 is DFQATT, CDR2 SNEGSKA (reference sequence). CDR3: CSAAYYEQYF. In DNA, the CDR3 is TGCAGTGCTGCCTACTACGAGCAGTACTTC.

This chain uses TRBV12-3 or TRBV12-4 with TRBJ2-3; 9 bases line up with TRBD1. J lost 2 bases, V lost 6 bases, and 9 bases had no gene match. The CDR3 spans 16 residues. The CDR3 sequence: CASSRAGTGITDTQYF. Here the CDR3 DNA reads TGTGCCAGCAGCCGGGCCGGGACAGGGATCACAGATACGCAGTATTTT.

This sequence joins TRBV10-3 and TRBJ2-5; tentatively, D is TRBD1 (6 bases). CDR1 is ENHRY and CDR2 is SYGVKD in the germline V gene. The CDR3 is 13 residues long. Trimming cost V 4 bases and J 3 bases, with 9 bases left between them. CDR3 nucleotide sequence: TGTGCCATCAGTGGATCAGGGGAAGAGACCCAGTACTTC. It translates to CAISGSGEETQYF.

This clonotype was seen just once. J is TRBJ2-7 and V is TRBV7-6, with TRBD2 matching 7 bases. CDR3 length equals 14 residues. Germline V gene lookup returns CDR1 SGHVS and CDR2 FNYEAQ. Unmatched junction bases numbered 5, after V lost 5 bases and J lost 1 base. The CDR3 loop reads CASSRDYGSYEQYF. CDR3 DNA: TGTGCCAGCAGCCGGGACTATGGATCCTACGAGCAGTACTTC.

This clonotype was detected only a few times. The J gene is TRBJ1-5, the V gene TRBV20-1; D is possibly TRBD1 (6 bases). The CDR3 consists of 12 residues. The germline gives CDR1 DFQATT, CDR2 SNEGSKA (reference sequence). The V and J ends lost 6 bases and 7 bases respectively, with 13 bases between them. CDR3 region: CSAGQGRQPQHF. The CDR3 region has the DNA TGCAGTGCGGGTCAGGGGCGACAGCCCCAGCATTTT.

The chain employs TRBV18 and TRBJ2-1; weak D call: TRBD2 (5 bases). Trimming removed 4 bases from V and 8 bases from J, with 9 bases in between. The CDR3 loop spans 12 amino acids. Per the germline V gene, CDR1 is KGHSH and CDR2 is LQKENI. Written as DNA, the CDR3 is TGTGCCAGCTCACTGACTATGGATGAGCAGTTCTTC. Translated, it gives CASSLTMDEQFF. Together with reference TRBV18 and TRBJ2-1, the CDR3 gives the full variable domain: NAGVMQNPRHLVRRRGQEARLRCSPMKGHSHVYWYRQLPEEGLKFMVYLQKENIIDESGMPKERFSAEFPKEGPSILRIQQVVRGDSAAYFCASSLTMDEQFFGPGTRLTVL.

The rearrangement links TRBV5-5 to TRBJ2-7; TRBD1 agrees at 9 bases. The J call may be mistaken, given a closer DNA end match to TRBJ2-5. The CDR3 has 14 residues. Looked up from germline, CDR1 is SGHKS and CDR2 is YYEKEE (reference sequence). CDR3 bases: TGTGCCAGCAGCTTTACAGGGGGCTTAGAGACCCAGTACTTC. Amino acids: CASSFTGGLETQYF.

The chain is built from TRBV4-2 and TRBJ2-5; 7 bases match TRBD2. V dropped 1 base and J dropped 2; count of bases not matched to a gene: 4. Germline CDR1 reads LGHNA; CDR2 reads YNFKEQ. This CDR3 is built from 15 residues. The CDR3 is CASSQASGVQETQYF. The CDR3 coding sequence is TGTGCCAGCAGCCAAGCTAGCGGAGTGCAAGAGACCCAGTACTTC.

V is TRBV5-6 and J is TRBJ2-5, with unresolved D. CDR3 length equals 15 residues. Germline V gives CDR1 SGHDT, CDR2 YYEEEE. V was trimmed by 4 bases and J by 5 bases, leaving 18 bases between them. CDR3 nucleotides: TGTGCCAGCAGCCTTCTACCTACCAAGGCGGAGACCCAGTACTTC. Its translation: CASSLLPTKAETQYF.

The DNA of the CDR3 is TGTGCCAGCAGTTATGGTGGCAGCACCTTGGGGAATGAGCAGTTCTTC. Protein product: CASSYGGSTLGNEQFF. The chain employs TRBV6-5 and TRBJ2-1; D remains ambiguous. V lost 3 bases and J 7 bases, leaving 19 bases between the germline ends. The CDR3 length is 16 residues. The germline CDR1 and CDR2 sequences are MNHEY and SVGAGI.

The chain has TRBV10-3 and TRBJ2-5; D call uncertain. V was shortened by 2 bases and J by 11 bases, with 15 bases between the two germline ends. The CDR3 is made up of 13 amino acids. CDR1 and CDR2 from the germline V gene are ENHRY and SYGVKD. CDR3 nucleotide sequence: TGTGCCATCAGTGAGGGGCGGAATAATGAGCAGTACTTC. Encoded protein: CAISEGRNNEQYF.

The rearrangement links TRBV28 to TRBJ2-1; 7 bases line up with TRBD1. The CDR3 has 15 residues. Trimming removed 6 bases from V and 7 bases from J; junction bases left unmatched: 12. Germline CDR1 reads MDHEN; CDR2 reads SYDVKM. This CDR3 is CASRQDRNPLNEQFF. As DNA, the CDR3 is TGTGCCAGCAGACAGGACAGGAACCCTCTGAATGAGCAGTTCTTC.

The chain recombines TRBV7-9 with TRBJ2-1; D is possibly TRBD2 (6 bases). V was shortened by 5 bases and J by 2 bases, with 13 bases between the two germline ends. Germline CDR1 and CDR2: SEHNR and FQNEAQ (reference sequence). The CDR3 contains 15 residues. In DNA, the CDR3 is TGTGCCAGCAGCCCAGTGGGAGGCGCCTACAATGAGCAGTTCTTC. Its translation is CASSPVGGAYNEQFF.

The chain couples TRBV20-1 to TRBJ2-7; no clear D gene. The germline V and J ends were trimmed by 3 bases and 2 bases, with 20 bases remaining between them. The CDR3 spans 16 residues. Germline V gene sequence: CDR1 DFQATT, CDR2 SNEGSKA (reference sequence). This CDR3 is CSARAGWAQNAYEQYF. The CDR3 region has the DNA TGCAGTGCTAGGGCCGGCTGGGCCCAAAATGCCTACGAGCAGTACTTC.

This clonotype was seen only a few times. The rearrangement joins TRBV7-9 to TRBJ1-2; maybe TRBD1 (5 bases). This CDR3 is built from 14 residues. V lost 5 bases, J lost 6 bases, and 16 bases lay in between. Germline V gives CDR1 SEHNR, CDR2 FQNEAQ (reference sequence). Here the CDR3 reads CASSVGERRDGYTF. The CDR3 DNA reads as TGTGCCAGCAGCGTAGGGGAGAGAAGGGATGGCTACACCTTC.

This clonotype has only a few counts. The chain has TRBV10-3 and TRBJ2-3, with 7 bases aligning to TRBD2. Trimming cost V 5 bases and J 2 bases; bases outside gene matches: 4. Per the germline V gene, CDR1 is ENHRY and CDR2 is SYGVKD. The CDR3 extends over 14 amino acids. This chain's CDR3 is CAISSERDTDTQYF. CDR3 DNA: TGTGCCATCAGTTCGGAGCGGGACACAGATACGCAGTATTTT.

The chain links TRBV7-8 to TRBJ2-1; 9 bases line up with TRBD1. The CDR3 is made up of 14 amino acids. Germline V gives CDR1 SGHVS, CDR2 FQNEAQ. The V segment lost 8 bases and the J segment 4 bases; nucleotides outside the gene matches: 6. CDR3 residues: CASLRDRDYNEQFF. CDR3 sequence (DNA): TGTGCCAGCCTCCGGGACAGGGATTACAATGAGCAGTTCTTC. Variable domain in full (rest from reference TRBV7-8 and TRBJ2-1): GAGVSQSPRYKVAKRGQDVALRCDPISGHVSLFWYQQALGQGPEFLTYFQNEAQLDKSGLPSDRFFAERPEGSVSTLKIQRTQQEDSAVYLCASLRDRDYNEQFFGPGTRLTVL.

The chain combines TRBV10-3 with TRBJ2-7; D is possibly TRBD2 (6 bases). The V end lost 6 bases, the J end lost 1 base, and 13 bases lay between the germline ends. Germline loops: CDR1 ENHRY, CDR2 SYGVKD. The CDR3 sequence is 14 residues long. DNA for the CDR3: TGTGCCATCAGGGGGCGGGACCCTTCCTACGAGCAGTACTTC. Translation gives CAIRGRDPSYEQYF.

This clonotype occurred a few times. CDR3 in DNA: TGTGCCAGCAGGCCCTCCCCGGGTTGCGAGCAGTACTTC. Translated, it gives CASRPSPGCEQYF. The chain uses TRBV11-2 and TRBJ2-7; D not resolved. The V gene lost 6 bases and the J gene lost 6 bases, with 15 bases spanning the gap. The CDR3 is made up of 13 amino acids. From germline, CDR1 is SGHAT and CDR2 FQNNGV.

In its sample, this clonotype was seen a few times. The chain combines TRBV10-3 with TRBJ2-7; D not resolved. CDR1 is ENHRY and CDR2 is SYGVKD in the germline V gene. The CDR3 sequence is 11 residues long. The V end was cut by 6 bases, the J end by 2 bases, with 5 bases between. The CDR3 region has the DNA TGTGCCATCAGCCAAACCTACGAGCAGTACTTC. Translation: CAISQTYEQYF.

The chain carries TRBV3-1 and TRBJ1-1, with D unclear. This CDR3 spans 13 amino acids. Trimming left V 4 bases short and J 1 base short, with 7 bases between. Looked up from germline, CDR1 is LGHDT and CDR2 is YNNKEL (reference sequence). CDR3 bases: TGTGCCAGCAGCCGGCAACAGAACACTGAAGCTTTCTTT. It encodes CASSRQQNTEAFF.

The V gene is TRBV20-1, the J gene TRBJ2-7; D not resolved. CDR3 length: 11 residues. V lost 7 bases, J lost 3 bases, and 10 bases lay in between. Germline CDR1 DFQATT, CDR2 SNEGSKA (reference sequence). The CDR3 coding sequence is TGCAGTGTGGGCCGATACTACGAGCAGTACTTC. Amino acid sequence: CSVGRYYEQYF.

This clonotype was seen more than once but under ten times. At one end, the junction sequence differs from germline, possibly due to a read error. The chain has TRBV4-1 and TRBJ2-5; tentatively, D is TRBD1 (6 bases). Germline lookup yields CDR1 MGHRA and CDR2 YSYEKL. The CDR3 runs to 14 residues. The CDR3 DNA reads as TGCGCCAGCAGCCAAACAGGGCAACAAGAGGCCCAGTACTTC. This encodes CASSQTGQQEAQYF.